This T cell receptor (beta chain) was profiled in a study of T cell changes during pregnancy in multiple sclerosis. Sequenced by immunoSEQ multiplex PCR; TCRdb stores in-frame clones only, minus some. The sample has 40,000 to 45,000 clones, roughly nine tenths seen once. The CDR3 sequence is 14 residues long. Trimming shortened V by 1 base and J by 0 bases, and 4 bases separated the two germline ends. Germline V gene sequence: CDR1 MDHEN, CDR2 SYDVKM. The chain joins TRBV28 to TRBJ2-4; D is uncertain. The source is a female donor with multiple sclerosis, enrolled in a pregnancy study. Source: CD4+ T cells from peripheral blood mononuclear cells, taken in the first trimester of pregnancy. This chain's CDR3 is CASSLLVAKNIQYF. As DNA, the CDR3 is TGTGCCAGCAGTTTATTAGTAGCCAAAAACATTCAGTACTTC.